One and the same sample provided the 27 T cell receptor beta chains below, sequenced in a study of blood T cell repertoires in COVID-19. Here immunoSEQ multiplex PCR was the method, and the copy in TCRdb shows in-frame clones only, minus some. The sample yields nearly 40,000 clones, 70% to 90% seen once. Sequenced material: peripheral blood. The receptors were gathered from a man aged 45-65 years in a cohort sampled during active COVID-19.

The chain links TRBV5-1 to TRBJ2-7; 7 bases are shared with TRBD1. Trimming removed 1 base from V and 3 bases from J; junction bases left unmatched: 4. Germline V lookup: CDR1 SGHRS, CDR2 YFSETQ. The CDR3 is 14 amino acids. This CDR3 is CASSLTGEFYEQYF. CDR3 DNA sequence: TGCGCCAGCAGCTTGACAGGGGAGTTCTACGAGCAGTACTTC.

The chain recombines TRBV29-1 with TRBJ2-6; the match to TRBD1 covers 10 bases. CDR1 is SQVTM and CDR2 is ANQGSEA in the germline V gene. Germline trimming cut 1 base from V and 1 base from J; bases unmatched to any gene: 1. The CDR3 covers 16 residues. As DNA, the CDR3 is TGCAGCGTTGAAGGGGGACAGGGGTCTGGGGCCAACGTCCTGACTTTC. This sequence encodes CSVEGGQGSGANVLTF.

V and J are TRBV27 and TRBJ1-5, with 10 bases that match TRBD1. Germline values: CDR1 MNHEY, CDR2 SMNVEV (reference sequence). The length of the CDR3 is 16 residues. The junction had 10 bases not matched to a gene; V was cut back by 5 bases and J by 6 bases. The CDR3 DNA is TGTGCCAGCAGTACAAGACAGGGGGCAGACCCTCAGCCCCAGCATTTT. Protein: CASSTRQGADPQPQHF.

With regard to this clone: The junction does not match germline at one end; this may be a read error. V gene TRBV11-2 combines with J gene TRBJ1-2, with 10 bases identical to TRBD1. The CDR3 is 15 amino acids. Germline V gene data show CDR1 as SGHAT and CDR2 as FQNNGV. Written as DNA, the CDR3 is TGTGCCAGCAGCCTAGACAGGGGGCCTAACTATGGCTACACCTTC. Its protein product is CASSLDRGPNYGYTF.

This sequence joins TRBV27 and TRBJ2-1, with TRBD1 as a possible D gene (5 bases). V was shortened by 5 bases and J by 3 bases, with 11 bases between the two germline ends. The CDR3 covers 14 residues. Germline V gene sequence: CDR1 MNHEY, CDR2 SMNVEV (reference sequence). CDR3 sequence (DNA): TGTGCCAGCAGTGCATGGGGCAACTACAATGAGCAGTTCTTC. Protein: CASSAWGNYNEQFF.

Worth noting for this clone: One end of the junction varies from germline; a read error may be responsible. V is TRBV11-3 and J is TRBJ1-2; no definite D call. Germline lookup yields CDR1 SGHNT and CDR2 YENEEA. The CDR3 runs to 12 residues. CDR3 in amino acids: CAGSPRLGGYTF. The CDR3 nucleotides read TGTGCCGGCAGCCCCCGTCTGGGCGGCTACACCTTC.

The chain is built from TRBV9 and TRBJ1-5; 7 nucleotides agree with TRBD1. This CDR3 comprises 14 residues. Trimming cost V 5 bases and J 7 bases; bases outside gene matches: 9. The germline V gene encodes CDR1 SGDLS and CDR2 YYNGEE. CDR3 loop: CASSSDREYQPQHF. CDR3 coding DNA: TGTGCCAGCAGTTCAGACAGGGAGTACCAGCCCCAGCATTTT.

The rearrangement links TRBV28 to TRBJ2-5, with 10 bases lining up with TRBD1. The germline V gene encodes CDR1 MDHEN and CDR2 SYDVKM. This CDR3 is built from 16 residues. Unmatched junction bases numbered 9, after V lost 5 bases and J lost 3 bases. The CDR3: CASSRQTGTGEETQYF. Here the CDR3 DNA reads TGTGCCAGCAGTCGTCAAACCGGGACAGGGGAAGAGACCCAGTACTTC.

The genes are TRBV5-4 and TRBJ1-2, with D perhaps TRBD1 (5 bases). The CDR3 runs 14 residues. Trimming removed 4 bases at V and 3 bases at J, with 13 bases between. Germline V CDR1 and CDR2: SGHNT, YYREEE (reference sequence). This CDR3 reads CASSVTWGDYGYTF. The CDR3 bases are TGTGCCAGCAGCGTAACGTGGGGCGACTATGGCTACACCTTC.

V gene TRBV19 combines with J gene TRBJ2-2; 8 bases are shared with TRBD1. The germline gives CDR1 LNHDA, CDR2 SQIVND (reference sequence). This CDR3 comprises 11 residues. Trimming took 5 bases from V and 11 from J; bases not matched to a gene: 1. CDR3 sequence reads: CASSGTGELFF. CDR3 nucleotides: TGTGCCAGTAGTGGGACAGGCGAGCTGTTTTTT.

The chain combines TRBV5-1 with TRBJ2-3; maybe TRBD1 (5 bases). The germline CDR1 and CDR2 sequences are SGHRS and YFSETQ. There are 16 residues in the CDR3. Deletions cut 1 base from V and 4 bases from J, with 16 bases between. CDR3 protein: CASSLTMETAPDTQYF. The CDR3 DNA reads as TGCGCCAGCAGCTTGACGATGGAGACAGCCCCAGATACGCAGTATTTT.

The rearrangement uses TRBV3-1 (or the pseudogene TRBV3-2) and TRBJ1-4; TRBD1 is a possible D gene (5 bases). The CDR3 covers 14 residues. V dropped 3 bases and J dropped 1 base, with 6 bases sitting between them. Per the germline V gene, CDR1 is LGHDT and CDR2 is YNNKEL (reference sequence). CDR3 protein: CASSHTGTNEKLFF. The CDR3 nucleotides are TGTGCCAGCAGCCATACAGGAACTAATGAAAAACTGTTTTTT.

The V gene is TRBV5-1, the J gene TRBJ2-7; 7 bases are a match to TRBD1. The CDR3 is 14 amino acids. Germline CDR1 and CDR2: SGHRS and YFSETQ. V was clipped by 4 bases and J by 5 bases; unmatched bases: 9. The CDR3: CASSHLRDSNEQYF. The DNA for the CDR3 is TGCGCCAGCAGCCACTTACGGGACAGCAACGAGCAGTACTTC.

The gene calls are TRBV6-1 and TRBJ2-3; 7 bases align to TRBD1. The V and J ends lost 3 bases and 1 base, in that order; junction bases with no gene match: 7. Looked up from germline, CDR1 is MNHNS and CDR2 is SASEGT. The CDR3 is 16 amino acids. Here the CDR3 DNA reads TGTGCCAGCAGTGATAGAGGGGGCTCGCGCACAGATACGCAGTATTTT. It encodes CASSDRGGSRTDTQYF.

By share, this clone counts as medium-sized. The genes are TRBV4-1 and TRBJ2-7; TRBD1 matches 8 bases. The CDR3 runs 12 residues. J lost 12 bases, V lost 3 bases, and 7 bases had no gene match. Germline V gene lookup returns CDR1 MGHRA and CDR2 YSYEKL. The CDR3 DNA reads as TGCGCCAGCAGCCATGAGACAGGGGTCAGGTACTTC. It translates to CASSHETGVRYF.

The V call is TRBV19, the J call TRBJ1-2; 7 positions match TRBD1. This CDR3 spans 14 amino acids. V was pared by 7 bases and J by 8 bases, with 13 bases of the junction left unmatched. CDR1 and CDR2 from the germline V gene are LNHDA and SQIVND (reference sequence). CDR3 loop: CASIPNRGPEGYTF. The CDR3 coding sequence is TGTGCCAGTATACCTAACAGGGGACCAGAGGGCTACACCTTC.

This clone showed up just a few times. This chain links TRBV15 with TRBJ2-1; maybe TRBD2 (6 bases). Trimming removed 1 base at V and 3 bases at J, with 10 bases between. The germline CDR1 and CDR2 sequences are LNHNV and YYDKDF (reference sequence). This CDR3 is 15 amino acids long. The CDR3 sequence: CATSRAGSDYNEQFF. The CDR3, as DNA: TGTGCCACCAGCAGAGCCGGGAGTGACTACAATGAGCAGTTCTTC.

The chain uses TRBV4-3 and TRBJ2-6, with TRBD1 as a possible D gene (5 bases). The germline V gene encodes CDR1 LGHNA and CDR2 YSLEER. CDR3 length: 15 residues. Trimming shortened V by 0 bases and J by 2 bases, and 5 bases separated the two germline ends. CDR3 in DNA: TGCGCCAGCAGCCAAGAAGGGGCTGGGGCCAACGTCCTGACTTTC. Translation gives CASSQEGAGANVLTF.

This clone appeared a few times. J is TRBJ2-5 and V is TRBV7-2; 13 bases are a match to TRBD2. Germline V gene sequence: CDR1 SGHTA, CDR2 FQGNSA. The ends lost 0 bases at V and 5 bases at J; junction bases unmatched: 6. This CDR3 has 17 residues. CDR3 sequence: CASSLAPLTSGGETQYF. The CDR3 DNA sequence: TGTGCCAGCAGCTTAGCCCCTTTGACTAGCGGGGGGGAGACCCAGTACTTC.

CDR3 nucleotide sequence: TGCGCCAGCAGCCTGGGACTAGCGGGAAGCTGGGGTACGCAGTATTTT. It is translated as CASSLGLAGSWGTQYF. The chain links TRBV5-1 to TRBJ2-3, with TRBD2 identical over 13 bases. The CDR3 totals 16 residues. The V and J ends lost 4 bases and 8 bases, in that order; junction bases with no gene match: 10. CDR1 is SGHRS, CDR2 YFSETQ, per germline.

The rearrangement links TRBV2 to TRBJ2-4, with 8 bases that match TRBD1. V shed 1 base and J 4 bases; nucleotides not matched to a gene: 0. This CDR3 is built from 14 residues. Germline loops: CDR1 SNHLY, CDR2 FYNNEI. CDR3 in DNA: TGTGCCAGCAGTGAAGGGACAGGGAAAAACATTCAGTACTTC. Protein product: CASSEGTGKNIQYF.

This clone was detected a few times. This sequence joins TRBV9 and TRBJ2-1, with TRBD2 identical over 8 bases. J lost 4 bases, V lost 3 bases, and 6 bases had no gene match. Germline CDR1 is SGDLS and CDR2 is YYNGEE. The CDR3 runs to 15 residues. CDR3 sequence reads: CASSAAGGVYNEQFF. In DNA form, the CDR3 reads TGTGCCAGCAGCGCCGCGGGAGGCGTGTACAATGAGCAGTTCTTC.

The chain uses TRBV18 and TRBJ1-1; 8 nucleotides agree with TRBD1. V was clipped by 6 bases and J by 2 bases; unmatched bases: 11. Germline V gene lookup returns CDR1 KGHSH and CDR2 LQKENI. The CDR3 has 16 residues. The CDR3 bases are TGTGCCAGCTCCTTAGTTGGGGACAGGCTAAACACTGAAGCTTTCTTT. It translates to CASSLVGDRLNTEAFF.

The V call is TRBV19, the J call TRBJ2-5; maybe TRBD2 (6 bases). V was shortened by 1 base and J by 2 bases, with 14 bases between the two germline ends. The germline gives CDR1 LNHDA, CDR2 SQIVND (reference sequence). This CDR3 has 16 residues. The CDR3 DNA follows: TGTGCCAGTAGTATAGGGCCAGCGGGTGGGCAAGAGACCCAGTACTTC. Its translation is CASSIGPAGGQETQYF.

V is TRBV5-1 and J is TRBJ1-1; a possible D gene is TRBD1 (5 bases). Trimming stripped 7 bases from V and 0 bases from J, with 13 bases between. This CDR3 is 14 amino acids long. Germline CDR1 is SGHRS and CDR2 is YFSETQ. CDR3 in amino acids: CASAPRGVNTEAFF. CDR3 DNA: TGCGCCAGCGCCCCTAGGGGTGTGAACACTGAAGCTTTCTTT.

The V and J genes are TRBV10-3 and TRBJ1-1; 8 bases map to TRBD1. CDR3 size: 14 residues. CDR1 is ENHRY and CDR2 is SYGVKD in the germline V gene. With V trimmed by 6 bases and J by 0 bases, 3 bases remained unmatched. This CDR3 is CAISRDRLNTEAFF. The CDR3 DNA follows: TGTGCCATCAGCCGGGACAGGCTGAACACTGAAGCTTTCTTT.

J is TRBJ1-2 and V is TRBV19; D is undetermined. Per the germline V gene, CDR1 is LNHDA and CDR2 is SQIVND (reference sequence). CDR3 length equals 15 residues. Trimming stripped 4 bases from V and 4 bases from J, with 16 bases between. The CDR3 loop is CASSNRESITYGYTF. CDR3 nucleotides: TGTGCCAGTAGTAATCGAGAGTCTATTACCTATGGCTACACCTTC.